Shown below are 26 T cell receptor beta chains from a single sample sequenced in a study of T cell changes during pregnancy in multiple sclerosis. Libraries were prepared by immunoSEQ multiplex PCR; TCRdb keeps only in-frame clonotypes and omits some of them. This table holds around 40,000 clones, around 94% found once. Sample: CD8+ T cells from peripheral blood mononuclear cells, taken in the third trimester of pregnancy. These receptors originate from a female donor with multiple sclerosis, enrolled in a pregnancy study.

The chain joins TRBV29-1 to TRBJ2-1, with TRBD2 matching over 10 bases. The CDR3 consists of 17 residues. J lost 7 bases, V lost 1 base, and 13 bases had no gene match. The V gene's germline CDR1 is SQVTM and CDR2 ANQGSEA. DNA for the CDR3: TGCAGCGTTGAAGCCCTTGGTGGAATAGCGGGAGGAAATGAGCAGTTCTTC. Amino acid sequence: CSVEALGGIAGGNEQFF.

This clone has just a few counts. The V and J genes are TRBV9 and TRBJ2-7, with 10 nucleotides matching TRBD1. This CDR3 has 15 residues. V lost 2 bases, J lost 5 bases, and 7 bases stayed unmatched. Germline CDR1 reads SGDLS; CDR2 reads YYNGEE. CDR3 nucleotides: TGTGCCAGCAGCGTCGACCCGGGACAGGGGAACGAGCAGTACTTC. Residues: CASSVDPGQGNEQYF.

V gene TRBV7-9 combines with J gene TRBJ1-1; 7 positions agree with TRBD1. Germline lookup yields CDR1 SEHNR and CDR2 FQNEAQ (reference sequence). The CDR3 covers 14 residues. V dropped 5 bases and J dropped 5; count of bases not matched to a gene: 8. The CDR3 DNA is TGTGCCAGCAGCGAGACAGGGTCGGCGACTGAAGCTTTCTTT. Translating it yields CASSETGSATEAFF.

The genes are TRBV9 and TRBJ2-5; possibly TRBD2 for D (7 bases). The germline gives CDR1 SGDLS, CDR2 YYNGEE. The CDR3 extends over 15 amino acids. V was trimmed by 2 bases and J by 3 bases, leaving 14 bases between them. CDR3 sequence: CASSVLEGGKETQYF. The DNA of the CDR3 is TGTGCCAGCAGCGTCCTGGAGGGGGGGAAAGAGACCCAGTACTTC.

V gene TRBV14 combines with J gene TRBJ2-2, with 10 bases aligning to TRBD2. In germline, CDR1 is SGHDN, CDR2 FVKESK. This CDR3 region has 15 residues. Unmatched junction bases numbered 1, after V lost 0 bases and J lost 6 bases. CDR3: CASSQELAGSGELFF. The CDR3 region has the DNA TGTGCCAGCAGCCAAGAACTAGCGGGGTCCGGGGAGCTGTTTTTT.

J is TRBJ2-2 and V is TRBV5-1; D is ambiguous. Trimming removed 5 bases from V and 5 bases from J, with 10 bases in between. Germline CDR1 SGHRS, CDR2 YFSETQ. The CDR3 spans 13 residues. The CDR3 DNA reads as TGCGCCAGCAGGTTCCTCGGGACCGGGGAGCTGTTTTTT. This translates into CASRFLGTGELFF.

The chain has TRBV7-6 and TRBJ1-2; possibly TRBD1 for D (6 bases). Trimming left V 5 bases short and J 3 bases short, with 16 bases between. The CDR3 runs 15 residues. The germline V gene encodes CDR1 SGHVS and CDR2 FNYEAQ. The CDR3 nucleotides are TGTGCCAGCAGCCCAGAGGGGGAGGGATACTATGGCTACACCTTC. Amino acids: CASSPEGEGYYGYTF. Combining the CDR3 with reference TRBV7-6 and TRBJ1-2 gives the whole variable domain GAGVSQSPRYKVTKRGQDVALRCDPISGHVSLYWYRQALGQGPEFLTYFNYEAQQDKSGLPNDRFSAERPEGSISTLTIQRTEQRDSAMYRCASSPEGEGYYGYTFGSGTRLTVV.

The chain combines TRBV2 with TRBJ2-3; D is perhaps TRBD1 (6 bases). The CDR3 has 16 amino acids. The V end was cut by 3 bases, the J end by 2 bases, with 15 bases between. Germline CDR1 reads SNHLY; CDR2 reads FYNNEI. The CDR3 DNA sequence: TGTGCCAGCAGTGATGTTGGGACACATTCCACAGATACGCAGTATTTT. This translates into CASSDVGTHSTDTQYF.

The chain has TRBV2 and TRBJ1-5; D gene ambiguous. This CDR3 spans 14 amino acids. V lost 1 base to trimming and J lost 3 bases, with 7 bases between them. Germline V gene data show CDR1 as SNHLY and CDR2 as FYNNEI. CDR3 residues: CASSEGGDNQPQHF. The CDR3 nucleotides are TGTGCCAGCAGTGAAGGCGGGGACAATCAGCCCCAGCATTTT. The full variable domain, in which reference TRBV2 and TRBJ1-5 provide the parts outside the CDR3, is EPEVTQTPSHQVTQMGQEVILRCVPISNHLYFYWYRQILGQKVEFLVSFYNNEISEKSEIFDDQFSVERPDGSNFTLKIRSTKLEDSAMYFCASSEGGDNQPQHFGDGTRLSIL.

The chain recombines TRBV7-3 with TRBJ2-7; 11 bases fit TRBD2. The CDR3 has 17 amino acids. The trim removed 4 bases at V and 7 bases at J, leaving 15 bases unmatched. Germline V gives CDR1 SGHTA, CDR2 FQGTGA. DNA of the CDR3: TGTGCCAGCAGCTCGAAATCCGGGACTAGCGGCCCCTGGGAGCAGTACTTC. This encodes CASSSKSGTSGPWEQYF.

J is TRBJ1-3 and V is TRBV19, with TRBD1 matching 8 bases. The CDR3 loop spans 16 amino acids. From germline, CDR1 is LNHDA and CDR2 SQIVND (reference sequence). V was clipped by 7 bases and J by 0 bases; unmatched bases: 8. CDR3 sequence: CASNRPGGSSGNTIYF. The CDR3 region has the DNA TGTGCCAGTAATCGTCCAGGGGGCAGCTCTGGAAACACCATATATTTT.

The chain joins TRBV5-4 to TRBJ2-7, with 10 positions matching TRBD1. Trimming took 0 bases from V and 6 from J; bases not matched to a gene: 9. The CDR3 has 16 amino acids. The germline gives CDR1 SGHNT, CDR2 YYREEE (reference sequence). CDR3 bases: TGTGCCAGCAGCTTGGTGAATCGGGACAGGGGAGGCGAGCAGTACTTC. As protein: CASSLVNRDRGGEQYF. The full variable domain, rest sourced from reference TRBV5-4 and TRBJ2-7, is ETGVTQSPTHLIKTRGQQVTLRCSSQSGHNTVSWYQQALGQGPQFIFQYYREEENGRGNFPPRFSGLQFPNYSSELNVNALELDDSALYLCASSLVNRDRGGEQYFGPGTRLTVT.

This sequence joins TRBV19 and TRBJ1-2, with 7 bases that match TRBD1. V shed 2 bases and J 6 bases; nucleotides not matched to a gene: 9. Germline assignment: CDR1 LNHDA and CDR2 SQIVND (reference sequence). CDR3 length: 15 residues. The CDR3 here is CASSIYRGSFNGYTF. The CDR3 DNA sequence: TGTGCCAGTAGTATATACAGGGGTTCTTTCAATGGCTACACCTTC.

This rearrangement joins TRBV7-8 to TRBJ2-7, with TRBD2 matching over 7 bases. Trimming removed 6 bases from V and 3 bases from J; junction bases left unmatched: 8. The CDR3 is made up of 14 amino acids. Germline assignment: CDR1 SGHVS and CDR2 FQNEAQ. The CDR3 reads CASSDRDYYYEQYF. The CDR3 region has the DNA TGTGCCAGCAGTGATCGGGACTACTACTACGAGCAGTACTTC.

The chain is built from TRBV19 and TRBJ2-1, with TRBD2 identical over 7 bases. CDR3 size: 14 residues. V shed 3 bases, J shed 2 bases, and the junction held 1 base outside the gene matches. Germline V gives CDR1 LNHDA, CDR2 SQIVND (reference sequence). CDR3 bases: TGTGCCAGTAGTATGGGGGGGACCTACAATGAGCAGTTCTTC. Its protein product is CASSMGGTYNEQFF.

The V call is TRBV7-8, the J call TRBJ2-7; TRBD1 agrees at 10 bases. Germline lookup yields CDR1 SGHVS and CDR2 FQNEAQ. The CDR3 spans 14 residues. The ends lost 5 bases at V and 4 bases at J; junction bases unmatched: 5. CDR3 region: CASSGTGVGYEQYF. CDR3 sequence (DNA): TGTGCCAGCAGCGGGACAGGGGTAGGGTACGAGCAGTACTTC.

The gene calls are TRBV2 and TRBJ2-1; 8 bases line up with TRBD2. This CDR3 comprises 12 residues. J gave up 7 bases and V 9 bases, and 5 bases lay outside the gene matches. CDR1 is SNHLY, CDR2 FYNNEI, per germline. This CDR3 is CARAGERNEQFF. CDR3 bases: TGTGCCAGAGCGGGGGAGAGGAATGAGCAGTTCTTC.

This sequence joins TRBV5-6 and TRBJ2-7; TRBD2 aligns across 8 bases. CDR3 length: 15 residues. Trimming removed 0 bases from V and 4 bases from J; junction bases left unmatched: 6. Germline V gene data show CDR1 as SGHDT and CDR2 as YYEEEE. This CDR3 is CASSLGGASGYEQYF. CDR3 bases: TGTGCCAGCAGCTTGGGGGGGGCTAGCGGGTACGAGCAGTACTTC. Filled out from reference TRBV5-6 and TRBJ2-7, the complete variable domain reads DAGVTQSPTHLIKTRGQQVTLRCSPKSGHDTVSWYQQALGQGPQFIFQYYEEEERQRGNFPDRFSGHQFPNYSSELNVNALLLGDSALYLCASSLGGASGYEQYFGPGTRLTVT.

The chain employs TRBV27 and TRBJ1-1; 9 bases map to TRBD1. The J segment lost 0 bases and the V segment lost 3 bases, leaving 23 bases of the junction unmatched. The CDR3 has 22 amino acids. The germline gives CDR1 MNHEY, CDR2 SMNVEV (reference sequence). CDR3 protein: CASSLSRTEIGDRAGMNTEAFF. Written as DNA, the CDR3 is TGTGCCAGCAGTTTGTCTCGGACGGAAATCGGGGACAGGGCAGGGATGAACACTGAAGCTTTCTTT.

The chain couples TRBV5-6 to TRBJ2-1, with D tentatively TRBD1 (8 bases). The V and J ends lost 4 bases and 8 bases respectively, with 16 bases between them. The CDR3 is made up of 14 amino acids. Germline CDR1 SGHDT, CDR2 YYEEEE. DNA of the CDR3: TGTGCCAGCAGCCCTGGACAGGGAGGGCATGAGCAGTTCTTC. Translation gives CASSPGQGGHEQFF.

The chain carries TRBV2 and TRBJ1-3; D gene ambiguous. CDR1 is SNHLY, CDR2 FYNNEI, per germline. V was pared by 8 bases and J by 0 bases, with 8 bases between. CDR3 length: 13 amino acids. CDR3: CASYGLSGNTIYF. The CDR3 DNA reads TGTGCCAGCTATGGCCTCTCTGGAAACACCATATATTTT. Supplemented by reference TRBV2 and TRBJ1-3, the full variable domain reads EPEVTQTPSHQVTQMGQEVILRCVPISNHLYFYWYRQILGQKVEFLVSFYNNEISEKSEIFDDQFSVERPDGSNFTLKIRSTKLEDSAMYFCASYGLSGNTIYFGEGSWLTVV.

The V gene is TRBV7-8, the J gene TRBJ2-7; possible D gene TRBD1, 6 bases. Germline CDR1 and CDR2: SGHVS and FQNEAQ. This CDR3 region has 13 residues. Between the trimmed V and J ends, which lost 4 bases and 2 bases, there was a span of 9 bases. The CDR3 region is CASSYRVPYEQYF. The CDR3 DNA is TGTGCCAGCAGCTACAGGGTACCCTACGAGCAGTACTTC.

This rearrangement joins TRBV7-8 to TRBJ2-6; 8 bases agree with TRBD1. V was clipped by 5 bases and J by 2 bases; unmatched bases: 2. CDR3 size: 15 residues. Germline V gene lookup returns CDR1 SGHVS and CDR2 FQNEAQ. CDR3 bases: TGTGCCAGCAGCATACAGGGGGCTGGGGCCAACGTCCTGACTTTC. It encodes CASSIQGAGANVLTF.

V gene TRBV6-1 combines with J gene TRBJ1-2; D remains ambiguous. Germline CDR1 is MNHNS and CDR2 is SASEGT. The CDR3 is 13 amino acids. Deletions cut 0 bases from V and 8 bases from J, with 10 bases between. CDR3 protein: CASSEAGSGGYTF. CDR3 sequence (DNA): TGTGCCAGCAGTGAAGCGGGGAGTGGGGGCTACACCTTC.

Only one count was recorded for this clone. The chain combines TRBV11-3 with TRBJ2-2; 13 bases are a match to TRBD2. The CDR3 loop spans 19 amino acids. Per germline, CDR1 SGHNT and CDR2 YENEEA. V lost 1 base and J lost 7; bases outside the gene matches: 12. This CDR3 reads CASSLGTSGGLPRDGELFF. The DNA for the CDR3 is TGTGCCAGCAGCTTAGGGACTAGCGGGGGACTTCCCCGAGACGGGGAGCTGTTTTTT.

The chain uses TRBV30 and TRBJ1-6; D is perhaps TRBD1 (5 bases). Germline CDR1 GTSNPN, CDR2 SVGIG (reference sequence). The germline V and J ends were trimmed by 2 bases and 10 bases, with 15 bases remaining between them. The CDR3 totals 14 residues. CDR3 loop: CAWSSIGEDSPLHF. CDR3 in DNA: TGTGCCTGGAGTTCGATAGGGGAGGACTCACCCCTCCACTTT.